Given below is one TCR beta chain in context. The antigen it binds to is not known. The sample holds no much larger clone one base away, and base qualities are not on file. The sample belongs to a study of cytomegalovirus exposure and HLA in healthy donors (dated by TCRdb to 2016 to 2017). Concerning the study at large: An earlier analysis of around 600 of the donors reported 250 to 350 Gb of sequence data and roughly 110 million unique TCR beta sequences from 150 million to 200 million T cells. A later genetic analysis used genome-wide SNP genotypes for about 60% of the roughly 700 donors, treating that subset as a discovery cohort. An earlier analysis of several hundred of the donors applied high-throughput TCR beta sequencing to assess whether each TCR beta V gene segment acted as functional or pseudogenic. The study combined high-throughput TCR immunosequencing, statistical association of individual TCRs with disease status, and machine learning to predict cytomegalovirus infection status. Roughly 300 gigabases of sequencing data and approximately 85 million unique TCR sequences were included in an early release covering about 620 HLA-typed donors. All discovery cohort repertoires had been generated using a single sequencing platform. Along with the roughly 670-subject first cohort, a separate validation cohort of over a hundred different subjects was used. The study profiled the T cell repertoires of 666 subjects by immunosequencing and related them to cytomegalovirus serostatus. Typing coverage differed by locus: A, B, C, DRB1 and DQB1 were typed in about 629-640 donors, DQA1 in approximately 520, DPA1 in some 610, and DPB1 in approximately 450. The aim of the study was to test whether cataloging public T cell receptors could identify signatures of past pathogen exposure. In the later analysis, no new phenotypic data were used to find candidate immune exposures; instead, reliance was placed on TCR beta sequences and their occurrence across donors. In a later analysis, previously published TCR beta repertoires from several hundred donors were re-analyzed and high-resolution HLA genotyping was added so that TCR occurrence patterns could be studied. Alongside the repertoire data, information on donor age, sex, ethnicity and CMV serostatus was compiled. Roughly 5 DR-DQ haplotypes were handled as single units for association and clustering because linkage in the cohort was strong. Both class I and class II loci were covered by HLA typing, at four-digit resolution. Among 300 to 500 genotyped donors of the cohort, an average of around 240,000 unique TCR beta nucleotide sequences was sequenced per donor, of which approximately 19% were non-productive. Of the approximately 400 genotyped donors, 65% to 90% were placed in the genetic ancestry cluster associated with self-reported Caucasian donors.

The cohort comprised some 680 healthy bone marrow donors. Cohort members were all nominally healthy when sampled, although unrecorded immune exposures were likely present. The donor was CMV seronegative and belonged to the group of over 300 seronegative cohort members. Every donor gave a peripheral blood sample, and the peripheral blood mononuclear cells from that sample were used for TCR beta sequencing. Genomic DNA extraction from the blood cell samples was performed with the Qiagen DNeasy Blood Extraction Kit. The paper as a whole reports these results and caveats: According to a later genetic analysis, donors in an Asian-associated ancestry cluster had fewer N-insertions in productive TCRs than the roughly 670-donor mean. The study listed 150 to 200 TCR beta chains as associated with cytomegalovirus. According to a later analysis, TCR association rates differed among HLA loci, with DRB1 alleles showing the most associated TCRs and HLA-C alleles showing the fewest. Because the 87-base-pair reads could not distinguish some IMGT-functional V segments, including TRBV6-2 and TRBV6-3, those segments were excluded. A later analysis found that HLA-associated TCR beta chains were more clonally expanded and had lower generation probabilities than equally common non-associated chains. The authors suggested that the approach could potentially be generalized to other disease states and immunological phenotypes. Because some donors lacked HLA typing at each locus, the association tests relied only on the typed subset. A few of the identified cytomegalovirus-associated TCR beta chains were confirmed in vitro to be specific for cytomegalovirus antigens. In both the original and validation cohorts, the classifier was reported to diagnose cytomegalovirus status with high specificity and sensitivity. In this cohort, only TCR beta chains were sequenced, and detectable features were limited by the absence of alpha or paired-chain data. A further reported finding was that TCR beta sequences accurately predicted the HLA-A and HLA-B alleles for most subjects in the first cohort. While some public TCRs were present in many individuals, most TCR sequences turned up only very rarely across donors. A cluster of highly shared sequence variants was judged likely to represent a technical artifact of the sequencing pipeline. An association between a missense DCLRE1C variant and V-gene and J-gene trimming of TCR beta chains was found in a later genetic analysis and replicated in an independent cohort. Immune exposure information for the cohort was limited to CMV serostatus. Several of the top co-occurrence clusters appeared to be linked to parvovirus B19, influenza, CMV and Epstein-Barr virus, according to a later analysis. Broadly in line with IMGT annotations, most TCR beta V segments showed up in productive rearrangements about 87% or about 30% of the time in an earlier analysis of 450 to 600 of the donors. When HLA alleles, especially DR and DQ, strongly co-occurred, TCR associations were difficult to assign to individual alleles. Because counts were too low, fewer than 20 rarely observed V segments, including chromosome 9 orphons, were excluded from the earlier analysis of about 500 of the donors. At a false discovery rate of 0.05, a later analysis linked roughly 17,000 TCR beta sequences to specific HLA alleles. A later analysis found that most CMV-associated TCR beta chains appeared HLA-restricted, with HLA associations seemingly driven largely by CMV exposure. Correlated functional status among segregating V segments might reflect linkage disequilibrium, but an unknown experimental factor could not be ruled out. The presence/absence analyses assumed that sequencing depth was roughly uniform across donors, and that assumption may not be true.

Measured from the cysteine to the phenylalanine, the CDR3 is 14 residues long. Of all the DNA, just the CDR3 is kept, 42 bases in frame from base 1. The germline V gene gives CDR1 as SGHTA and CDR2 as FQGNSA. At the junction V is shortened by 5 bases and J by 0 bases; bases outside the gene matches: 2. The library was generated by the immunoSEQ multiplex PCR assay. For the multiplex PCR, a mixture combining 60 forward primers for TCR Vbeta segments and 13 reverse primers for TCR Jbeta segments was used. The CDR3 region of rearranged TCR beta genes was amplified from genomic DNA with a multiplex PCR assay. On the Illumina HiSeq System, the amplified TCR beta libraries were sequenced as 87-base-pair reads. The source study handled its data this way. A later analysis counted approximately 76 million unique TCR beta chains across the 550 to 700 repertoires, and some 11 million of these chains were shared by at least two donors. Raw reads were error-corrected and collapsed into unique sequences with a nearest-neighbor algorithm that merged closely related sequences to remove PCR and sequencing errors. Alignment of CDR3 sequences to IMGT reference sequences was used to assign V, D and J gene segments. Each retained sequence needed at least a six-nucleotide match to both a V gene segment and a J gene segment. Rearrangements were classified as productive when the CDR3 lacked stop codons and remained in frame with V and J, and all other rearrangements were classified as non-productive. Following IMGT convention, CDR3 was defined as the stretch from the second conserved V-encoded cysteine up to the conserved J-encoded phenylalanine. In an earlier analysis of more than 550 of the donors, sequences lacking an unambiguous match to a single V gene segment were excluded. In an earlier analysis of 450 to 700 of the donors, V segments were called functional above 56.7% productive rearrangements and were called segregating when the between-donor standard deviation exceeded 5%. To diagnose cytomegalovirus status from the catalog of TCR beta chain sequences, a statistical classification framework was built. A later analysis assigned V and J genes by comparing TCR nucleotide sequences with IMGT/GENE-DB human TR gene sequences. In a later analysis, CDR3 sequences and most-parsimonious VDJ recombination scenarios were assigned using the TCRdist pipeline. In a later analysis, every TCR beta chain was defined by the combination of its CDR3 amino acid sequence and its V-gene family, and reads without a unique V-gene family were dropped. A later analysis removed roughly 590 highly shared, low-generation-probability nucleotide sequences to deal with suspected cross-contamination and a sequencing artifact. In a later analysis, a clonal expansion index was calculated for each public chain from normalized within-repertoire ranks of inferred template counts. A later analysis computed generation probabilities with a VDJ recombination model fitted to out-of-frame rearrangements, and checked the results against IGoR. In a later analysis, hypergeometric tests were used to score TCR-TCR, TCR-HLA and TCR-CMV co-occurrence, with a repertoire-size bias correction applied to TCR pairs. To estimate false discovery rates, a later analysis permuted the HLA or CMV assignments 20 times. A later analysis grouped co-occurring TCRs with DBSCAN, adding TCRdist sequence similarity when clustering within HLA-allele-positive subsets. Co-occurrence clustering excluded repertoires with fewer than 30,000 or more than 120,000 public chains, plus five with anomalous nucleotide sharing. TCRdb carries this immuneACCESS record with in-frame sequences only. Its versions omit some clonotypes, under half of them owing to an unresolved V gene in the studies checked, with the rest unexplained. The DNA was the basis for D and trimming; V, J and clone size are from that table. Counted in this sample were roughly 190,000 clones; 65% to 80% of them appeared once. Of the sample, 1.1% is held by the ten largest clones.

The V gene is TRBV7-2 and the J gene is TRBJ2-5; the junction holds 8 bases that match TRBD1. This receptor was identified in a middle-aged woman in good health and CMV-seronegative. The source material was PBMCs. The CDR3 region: CASSRDRYQETQYF. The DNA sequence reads TGTGCCAGCAGCCGGGACAGGTACCAAGAGACCCAGTACTTC.